These T cell receptor beta chains were read from a single sample in a study of molecular identifiers for immune sequencing clone quantification. MiXCR, run by TCRdb on the PCR reads, gives a single entry per CDR3 protein. This table holds approximately 500,000 distinct CDR3 sequences, roughly 25% found once. Sequenced: naive CD8+ T cells from blood, with Jurkat cell RNA spiked in. These receptor sequences come from a human donor in good health. Some libraries in this study had Jurkat cell RNA spiked in. The CDR3 runs from the conserved cysteine through the conserved F or W. Each record gives: V gene, D gene, clone size, J gene, CDR3 length, CDR3 protein, CDR3 DNA. A D gene is named only where the DNA matches it firmly. Clone sizes are given selectively: once, few, many, or a class where the clone is expanded.

V gene: TRBV19
D gene: TRBD2
clone size: few
J gene: TRBJ2-1
CDR3 length: 15
CDR3 protein: CASSIDSGTYNEQFF
CDR3 DNA: TGTGCCAGTAGTATAGATAGCGGGACTTACAATGAGCAGTTCTTC

V gene: TRBV5-4
D gene: TRBD1
clone size: few
J gene: TRBJ2-7
CDR3 length: 15
CDR3 protein: CASSLRQGSLYEQYF
CDR3 DNA: TGTGCCAGCAGCCTAAGACAGGGATCCCTCTACGAGCAGTACTTC

V gene: TRBV5-1
D gene: TRBD2
clone size: few
J gene: TRBJ2-7
CDR3 length: 15
CDR3 protein: CASSLGSGLASEQYF
CDR3 DNA: TGCGCCAGCAGCTTGGGGTCGGGACTAGCTTCCGAGCAGTACTTC

V gene: TRBV20-1
D gene: -
clone size: few
J gene: TRBJ2-1
CDR3 length: 11
CDR3 protein: CSAISTNEQFF
CDR3 DNA: TGCAGTGCCATTAGTACGAATGAGCAGTTCTTC

V gene: TRBV5-6
D gene: -
clone size: many
J gene: TRBJ1-5
CDR3 length: 12
CDR3 protein: CASSPWGQPQHF
CDR3 DNA: TGTGCCAGCAGCCCTTGGGGGCAGCCCCAGCATTTT

V gene: TRBV6-2/TRBV6-3
D gene: -
clone size: many
J gene: TRBJ2-7
CDR3 length: 13
CDR3 protein: CASSSGASYEQYF
CDR3 DNA: TGTGCCAGCAGCTCAGGGGCCTCCTACGAGCAGTACTTC

V gene: TRBV5-6
D gene: -
clone size: few
J gene: TRBJ2-2
CDR3 length: 18
CDR3 protein: CASSSQYPFGPNTGELFF
CDR3 DNA: TGTGCCAGCAGCTCCCAATATCCGTTTGGGCCCAACACCGGGGAGCTGTTTTTT

V gene: TRBV2
D gene: -
clone size: -
J gene: TRBJ2-7
CDR3 length: 13
CDR3 protein: CASSEAPYYEQYF
CDR3 DNA: TGTGCCAGCAGTGAAGCTCCCTATTACGAGCAGTACTTC

V gene: TRBV19
D gene: TRBD1
clone size: -
J gene: TRBJ2-7
CDR3 length: 14
CDR3 protein: CASKSGTGHYEQYF
CDR3 DNA: TGTGCCAGTAAATCCGGGACAGGTCACTACGAGCAGTACTTC

V gene: TRBV20-1
D gene: -
clone size: once
J gene: TRBJ2-3
CDR3 length: 15
CDR3 protein: CSAGGDWRDTDTQYF
CDR3 DNA: TGCAGTGCTGGTGGGGACTGGAGAGACACAGATACGCAGTATTTT

V gene: TRBV3-1
D gene: -
clone size: few
J gene: TRBJ1-4
CDR3 length: 16
CDR3 protein: CASSQGTVPTNEKLFF
CDR3 DNA: TGTGCCAGCAGCCAAGGGACAGTTCCAACTAATGAAAAACTGTTTTTT

V gene: TRBV27
D gene: -
clone size: -
J gene: TRBJ2-5
CDR3 length: 13
CDR3 protein: CASSLQSQETQYF
CDR3 DNA: TGTGCCAGCAGTTTACAGTCCCAAGAGACCCAGTACTTC

V gene: TRBV7-9
D gene: TRBD1
clone size: -
J gene: TRBJ2-5
CDR3 length: 16
CDR3 protein: CASSFSPGQAKETQYF
CDR3 DNA: TGTGCCAGCAGCTTTTCTCCGGGACAGGCTAAAGAGACCCAGTACTTC

V gene: TRBV13
D gene: -
clone size: few
J gene: TRBJ2-7
CDR3 length: 14
CDR3 protein: CASSSGTLSYEQYF
CDR3 DNA: TGTGCCAGCAGCTCCGGGACACTCTCCTACGAGCAGTACTTC

V gene: TRBV20-1
D gene: TRBD1
clone size: few
J gene: TRBJ2-7
CDR3 length: 16
CDR3 protein: CSARDAHRGFSYEQYF
CDR3 DNA: TGCAGTGCTAGAGATGCTCACAGGGGATTCTCCTACGAGCAGTACTTC

V gene: TRBV18
D gene: TRBD2
clone size: -
J gene: TRBJ2-3
CDR3 length: 17
CDR3 protein: CASSPPGLAAYPDTQYF
CDR3 DNA: TGTGCCAGCTCACCTCCCGGACTAGCGGCGTACCCAGATACGCAGTATTTT

V gene: TRBV7-9
D gene: -
clone size: once
J gene: TRBJ2-7
CDR3 length: 13
CDR3 protein: CASSLRGTYGQYF
CDR3 DNA: TGTGCCAGCAGCTTAAGGGGAACCTACGGGCAGTACTTC

V gene: TRBV5-6
D gene: -
clone size: -
J gene: TRBJ2-4
CDR3 length: 19
CDR3 protein: CASTPGLDSPALAKNIQYF
CDR3 DNA: TGTGCCAGCACCCCAGGCCTGGATTCTCCAGCGCTAGCCAAAAACATTCAGTACTTC

V gene: TRBV5-5
D gene: -
clone size: many
J gene: TRBJ1-5
CDR3 length: 15
CDR3 protein: CASSLEGTYYQPQHF
CDR3 DNA: TGTGCCAGCAGCTTGGAAGGGACATATTATCAGCCCCAGCATTTT

V gene: TRBV30
D gene: -
clone size: many
J gene: TRBJ1-5
CDR3 length: 14
CDR3 protein: CAWSAARGGQPQHF
CDR3 DNA: TGTGCCTGGAGCGCCGCCAGGGGTGGTCAGCCCCAGCATTTT

V gene: TRBV7-9
D gene: -
clone size: -
J gene: TRBJ1-1
CDR3 length: 16
CDR3 protein: CASSKPRGVVNTEAFF
CDR3 DNA: TGTGCCAGCAGTAAGCCGCGAGGGGTAGTGAACACTGAAGCTTTCTTT

V gene: TRBV13
D gene: -
clone size: few
J gene: TRBJ2-7
CDR3 length: 14
CDR3 protein: CASSPGTSPHEQYF
CDR3 DNA: TGTGCCAGCAGCCCAGGGACCAGCCCCCACGAGCAGTACTTC